Listed here are 17 T cell receptor beta chains from one sample, sequenced in a study of identical twins (dated by TCRdb to 2016 to 2017). Library preparation was by 5' RACE. Sequenced on an Illumina HiSeq 2000. TCRdb cleaned the public reads at Q25 with fastp, built clones with MiXCR and kept in-frame beta chains. CDR3 protein duplicates are merged, each entry listing the most common genes and DNA. Recorded for this sample are about 660,000 distinct CDR3 sequences; 8.5% to 9.5% of them occurred a single time. The ten largest clonotypes hold 0.75% to 1% of the sample. This sample also belongs to another study, concerning yellow fever vaccine responses in identical twins.

Input material: PBMCs. The receptors here all came from a young woman in good health.

CDR3 coding DNA: TGTGCCAGCACTTGGGGGCAGAACACTGAAGCTTTCTTT. It is translated as CASTWGQNTEAFF. The chain couples TRBV5-5 to TRBJ1-1; TRBD1 might be the D (6 bases). The CDR3 contains 13 residues. Looked up from germline, CDR1 is SGHKS and CDR2 is YYEKEE (reference sequence). Trimming shortened V by 6 bases and J by 1 base, and 10 bases separated the two germline ends.

This clonotype was seen many times. V gene TRBV29-1 combines with J gene TRBJ2-1; 10 nucleotides agree with TRBD1. The CDR3 is made up of 14 amino acids. Germline V CDR1 and CDR2: SQVTM, ANQGSEA. Trimming at V came to 4 bases and at J to 9 bases, leaving 9 bases not matched to a gene. DNA for the CDR3: TGCAGCGTTGTCCCGGGACAGGGGATGGGTGAGCAGTTCTTC. Its translation is CSVVPGQGMGEQFF.

This clonotype has at least ten counts. The rearrangement links TRBV12-3 or TRBV12-4 to TRBJ1-1; D remains ambiguous. V was trimmed by 5 bases and J by 0 bases, leaving 19 bases between them. The CDR3 is 17 amino acids. The CDR3 loop is CASSRGLGSPMNTEAFF. The DNA of the CDR3 is TGTGCCAGCAGTCGAGGCCTGGGGTCCCCCATGAACACTGAAGCTTTCTTT.

The table lists this clonotype with many counts. This chain connects TRBV19 to TRBJ1-1; no clear D. V lost 5 bases and J 0 bases, leaving 4 bases between the germline ends. Germline assignment: CDR1 LNHDA and CDR2 SQIVND (reference sequence). This CDR3 is 12 amino acids long. CDR3 coding DNA: TGTGCCAGTAGTCAGCTGAACACTGAAGCTTTCTTT. Amino acids: CASSQLNTEAFF.

This clonotype has a handful of counts. The CDR3 here is CASSPLPTSVYEQYF. CDR3 bases: TGTGCCAGCAGCCCACTTCCGACTAGCGTCTACGAGCAGTACTTC. The chain employs TRBV14 and TRBJ2-7; 8 bases match TRBD2. Germline V gene data show CDR1 as SGHDN and CDR2 as FVKESK. The CDR3 spans 15 residues. The V gene end was trimmed by 4 bases and the J gene end by 3 bases; junction bases not matched to a gene: 8.

In its sample, this clonotype was seen a few times. The chain has TRBV12-3 or TRBV12-4 and TRBJ2-2, with 8 bases identical to TRBD1. J lost 4 bases, V lost 5 bases, and 9 bases had no gene match. CDR3 length: 16 amino acids. CDR3 DNA: TGTGCCAGCAGTCCTCGGACAGGGTGGGTCACCGGGGAGCTGTTTTTT. Its protein is CASSPRTGWVTGELFF.

The V call is TRBV5-1, the J call TRBJ2-5; perhaps TRBD2 as D (6 bases). CDR1 SGHRS and CDR2 YFSETQ come from the germline V gene. V was cut by 0 bases and J by 1 base, with 10 bases left in between. The CDR3 loop spans 15 amino acids. CDR3 residues: CASSLGRDRQETQYF. The DNA for the CDR3 is TGCGCCAGCAGCTTGGGGAGGGACCGCCAAGAGACCCAGTACTTC.

The gene calls are TRBV25-1 and TRBJ1-2, with a possible D match to TRBD1 (5 bases). V lost 4 bases and J 4 bases, leaving 10 bases between the germline ends. CDR3 length equals 13 residues. Germline-derived CDR1 and CDR2 are MGHDK and SYGVNS. CDR3 region: CASSGTGPYGYTF. In nucleotides, the CDR3 is TGTGCCAGCAGTGGAACAGGTCCCTATGGCTACACCTTC.

There are many counts of this clonotype. The CDR3, as DNA: TGTGCCAGCAGCTCCTTCGGTCCGGGTTCCTACAATGAGCAGTTCTTC. Translated, it gives CASSSFGPGSYNEQFF. The V gene is TRBV7-3, the J gene TRBJ2-1; D unclear. V was cut by 4 bases and J by 1 base, with 14 bases left in between. From germline, CDR1 is SGHTA and CDR2 FQGTGA. There are 16 residues in the CDR3.

There are many counts of this clonotype. This chain connects TRBV29-1 to TRBJ1-1, with D tentatively TRBD1 (5 bases). The CDR3 sequence is 12 residues long. CDR1 and CDR2 from the germline V gene are SQVTM and ANQGSEA. CDR3 region: CSAVRGNTEAFF. The DNA of the CDR3 is TGCAGTGCCGTAAGGGGAAACACTGAAGCTTTCTTT.

The chain is built from TRBV5-1 and TRBJ2-6, with D possibly TRBD1 on 5 matching bases. The CDR3 contains 17 residues. Between the trimmed V and J ends, which lost 2 bases and 0 bases, there was a span of 12 bases. CDR1 is SGHRS and CDR2 is YFSETQ in the germline V gene. CDR3 protein: CASSFMGQGSGANVLTF. Here the CDR3 DNA reads TGCGCCAGCAGCTTCATGGGTCAGGGCTCTGGGGCCAACGTCCTGACTTTC.

V gene TRBV28 combines with J gene TRBJ2-7; D perhaps matches TRBD2 (6 bases). CDR1 and CDR2 (germline): MDHEN, SYDVKM. CDR3 size: 17 residues. V lost 6 bases to trimming and J lost 7 bases, with 28 bases between them. As DNA, the CDR3 is TGTGCCAGCAGCTCTCTCCATCTAGTCGGCGGGATAGGAGAGCAGTACTTC. Protein product: CASSSLHLVGGIGEQYF.

Only a few counts were recorded for this clonotype. The J gene is TRBJ2-1, the V gene TRBV10-3; D may be TRBD2 (5 bases). V lost 3 bases to trimming and J lost 0 bases, with 9 bases between them. This CDR3 is built from 15 residues. Germline V gives CDR1 ENHRY, CDR2 SYGVKD. The CDR3 region is CAISDIGSSYNEQFF. The CDR3 DNA reads TGTGCCATCAGTGATATAGGGAGCTCCTACAATGAGCAGTTCTTC.

The genes are TRBV6-1 and TRBJ1-2; TRBD1 aligns across 7 bases. The CDR3 loop spans 16 amino acids. Looked up from germline, CDR1 is MNHNS and CDR2 is SASEGT. V lost 6 bases and J lost 2; bases outside the gene matches: 12. CDR3 nucleotide sequence: TGTGCCAGCAGAGGAGACAGGGAGATTGAAAACTATGGCTACACCTTC. This codes for CASRGDREIENYGYTF.

The chain employs TRBV5-1 and TRBJ2-1; TRBD1 or TRBD2 may be the D gene (6 bases each). Between the trimmed V and J ends, which lost 2 bases and 5 bases, there was a span of 14 bases. CDR3 size: 15 residues. CDR1 SGHRS and CDR2 YFSETQ come from the germline V gene. The CDR3 region has the DNA TGCGCCAGCAGCTTCCGGGGGCTTCATGACAATGAGCAGTTCTTC. Its translation is CASSFRGLHDNEQFF.

The rearrangement links TRBV5-6 to TRBJ2-1; TRBD1 might be the D (6 bases). The ends were cut back, 3 bases at V and 5 bases at J, with 15 bases in the middle. Germline V gene sequence: CDR1 SGHDT, CDR2 YYEEEE. This CDR3 contains 15 residues. The chain's CDR3 is CASSSGQFLDNEQFF. CDR3 DNA sequence: TGTGCCAGCAGCTCCGGACAGTTCCTGGACAATGAGCAGTTCTTC.

This chain connects TRBV7-8 to TRBJ2-1; TRBD1 aligns across 7 bases. The J segment lost 6 bases and the V segment lost 5 bases, leaving 10 bases of the junction unmatched. The CDR3 length is 15 residues. The germline V gene encodes CDR1 SGHVS and CDR2 FQNEAQ. The CDR3 here is CASSPPRDRPNEQFF. In nucleotides, the CDR3 is TGTGCCAGCAGCCCCCCCCGGGACAGACCCAATGAGCAGTTCTTC.